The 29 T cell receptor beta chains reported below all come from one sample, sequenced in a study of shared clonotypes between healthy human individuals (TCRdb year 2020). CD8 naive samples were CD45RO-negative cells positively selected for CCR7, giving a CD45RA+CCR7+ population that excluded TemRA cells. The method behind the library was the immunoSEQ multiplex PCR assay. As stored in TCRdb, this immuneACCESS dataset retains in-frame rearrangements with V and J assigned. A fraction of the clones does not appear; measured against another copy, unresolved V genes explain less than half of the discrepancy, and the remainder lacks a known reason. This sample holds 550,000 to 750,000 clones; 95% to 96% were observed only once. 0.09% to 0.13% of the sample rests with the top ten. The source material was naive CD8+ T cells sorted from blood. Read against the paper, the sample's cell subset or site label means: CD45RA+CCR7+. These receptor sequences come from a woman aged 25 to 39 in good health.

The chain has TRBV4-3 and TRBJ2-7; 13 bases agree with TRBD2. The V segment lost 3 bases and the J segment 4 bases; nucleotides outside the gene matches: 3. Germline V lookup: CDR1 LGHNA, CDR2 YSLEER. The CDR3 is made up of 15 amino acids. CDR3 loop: CASSHRLAGGYEQYF. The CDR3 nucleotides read TGCGCCAGCAGCCACAGACTAGCGGGAGGATACGAGCAGTACTTC.

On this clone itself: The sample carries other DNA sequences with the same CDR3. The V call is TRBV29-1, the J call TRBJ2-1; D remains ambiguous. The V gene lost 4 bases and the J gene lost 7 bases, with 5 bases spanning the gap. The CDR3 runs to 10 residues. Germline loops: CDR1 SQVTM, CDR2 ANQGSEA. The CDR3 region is CSVVGNEQFF. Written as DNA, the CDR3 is TGCAGCGTTGTTGGGAATGAGCAGTTCTTC.

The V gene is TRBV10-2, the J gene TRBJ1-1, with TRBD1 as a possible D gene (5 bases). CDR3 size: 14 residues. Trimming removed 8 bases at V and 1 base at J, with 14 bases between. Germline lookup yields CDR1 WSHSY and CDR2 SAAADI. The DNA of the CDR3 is TGCGCCAGCCTAGGGCCGGGGGGGAACACTGAAGCTTTCTTT. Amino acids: CASLGPGGNTEAFF.

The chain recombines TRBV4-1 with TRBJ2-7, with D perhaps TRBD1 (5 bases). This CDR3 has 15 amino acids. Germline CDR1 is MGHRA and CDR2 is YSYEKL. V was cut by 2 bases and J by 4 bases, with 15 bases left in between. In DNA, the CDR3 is TGCGCCAGCAGCCAAAAGACAGAGTCGACTTACGAGCAGTACTTC. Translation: CASSQKTESTYEQYF.

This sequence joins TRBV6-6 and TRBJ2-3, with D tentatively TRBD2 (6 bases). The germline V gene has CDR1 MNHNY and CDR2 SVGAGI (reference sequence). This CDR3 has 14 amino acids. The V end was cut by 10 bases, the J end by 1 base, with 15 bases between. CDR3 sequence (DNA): TGTGCCACCCGGCCCCCTAGCGGCACAGATACGCAGTATTTT. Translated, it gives CATRPPSGTDTQYF.

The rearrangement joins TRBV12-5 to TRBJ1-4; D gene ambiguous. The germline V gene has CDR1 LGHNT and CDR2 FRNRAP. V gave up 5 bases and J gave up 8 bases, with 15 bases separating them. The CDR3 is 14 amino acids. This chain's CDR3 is CASGPTPRGEKLFF. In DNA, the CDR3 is TGTGCTAGTGGTCCCACCCCCCGGGGAGAAAAACTGTTTTTT.

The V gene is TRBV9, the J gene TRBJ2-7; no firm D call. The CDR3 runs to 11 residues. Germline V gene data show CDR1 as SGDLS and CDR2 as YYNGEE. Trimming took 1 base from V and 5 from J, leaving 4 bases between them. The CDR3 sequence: CASSVRDEQYF. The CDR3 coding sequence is TGTGCCAGCAGCGTAAGAGACGAGCAGTACTTC.

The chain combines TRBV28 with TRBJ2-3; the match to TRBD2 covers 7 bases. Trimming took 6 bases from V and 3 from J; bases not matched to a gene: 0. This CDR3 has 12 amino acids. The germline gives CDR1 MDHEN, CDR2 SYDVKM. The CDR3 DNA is TGTGCCAGCAGGGGGGGGACAGATACGCAGTATTTT. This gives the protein CASRGGTDTQYF.

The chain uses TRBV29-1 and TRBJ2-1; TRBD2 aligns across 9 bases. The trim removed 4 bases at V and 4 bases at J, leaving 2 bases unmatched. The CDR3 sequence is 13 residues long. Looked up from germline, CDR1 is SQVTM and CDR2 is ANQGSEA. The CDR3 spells CSVGLAGYNEQFF. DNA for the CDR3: TGCAGCGTTGGTCTAGCGGGATACAATGAGCAGTTCTTC.

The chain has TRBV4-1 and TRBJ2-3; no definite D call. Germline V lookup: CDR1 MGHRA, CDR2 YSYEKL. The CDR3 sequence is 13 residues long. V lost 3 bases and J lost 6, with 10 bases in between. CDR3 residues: CASSQTPYDTQYF. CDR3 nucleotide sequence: TGCGCCAGCAGCCAGACCCCCTATGATACGCAGTATTTT.

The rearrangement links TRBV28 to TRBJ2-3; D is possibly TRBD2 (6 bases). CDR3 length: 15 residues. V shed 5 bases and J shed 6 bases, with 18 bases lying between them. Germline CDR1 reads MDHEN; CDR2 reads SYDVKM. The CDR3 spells CASSQPGLGDDTQYF. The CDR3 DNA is TGTGCCAGCAGTCAGCCGGGACTCGGGGACGATACGCAGTATTTT.

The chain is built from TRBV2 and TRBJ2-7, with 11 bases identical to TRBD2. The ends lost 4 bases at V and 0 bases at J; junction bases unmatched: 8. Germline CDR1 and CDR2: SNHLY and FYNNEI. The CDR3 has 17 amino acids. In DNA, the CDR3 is TGTGCCAGCAGTGGGGGGACTAGCGGCTCCAACTCCTACGAGCAGTACTTC. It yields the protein CASSGGTSGSNSYEQYF.

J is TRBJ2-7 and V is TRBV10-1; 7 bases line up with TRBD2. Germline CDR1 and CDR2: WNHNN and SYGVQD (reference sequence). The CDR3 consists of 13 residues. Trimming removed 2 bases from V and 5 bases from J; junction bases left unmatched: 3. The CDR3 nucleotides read TGCGCCAGCAGTGAGGGGACTACCAACGAGCAGTACTTC. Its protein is CASSEGTTNEQYF.

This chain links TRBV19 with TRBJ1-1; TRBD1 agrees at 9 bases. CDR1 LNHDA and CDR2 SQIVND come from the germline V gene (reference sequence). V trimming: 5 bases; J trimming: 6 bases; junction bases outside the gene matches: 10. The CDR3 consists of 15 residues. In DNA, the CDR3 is TGTGCCAGTAGTTTAACAGGGGGCGCAGGGGCTGAAGCTTTCTTT. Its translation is CASSLTGGAGAEAFF.

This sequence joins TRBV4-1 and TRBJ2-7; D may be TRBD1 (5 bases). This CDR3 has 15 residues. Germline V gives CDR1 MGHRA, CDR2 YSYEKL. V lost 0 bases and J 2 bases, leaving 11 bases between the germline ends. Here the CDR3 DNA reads TGCGCCAGCAGCCAAGATGAAGGGGTAGCCTACGAGCAGTACTTC. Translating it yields CASSQDEGVAYEQYF.

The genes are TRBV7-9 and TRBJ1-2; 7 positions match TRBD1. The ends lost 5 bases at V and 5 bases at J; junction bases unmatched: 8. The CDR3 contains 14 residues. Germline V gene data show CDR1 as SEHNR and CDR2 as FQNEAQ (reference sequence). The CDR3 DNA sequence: TGTGCCAGCAGCGAAGGGACAGCAAGTTATGGCTACACCTTC. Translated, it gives CASSEGTASYGYTF.

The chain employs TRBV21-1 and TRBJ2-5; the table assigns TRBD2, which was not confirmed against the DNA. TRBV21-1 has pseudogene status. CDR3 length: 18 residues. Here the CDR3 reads CASSKALAGGHPVGTQYF. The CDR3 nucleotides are TGTGCCAGCAGCAAAGCGCTAGCGGGAGGGCATCCGGTGGGGACCCAGTACTTC.

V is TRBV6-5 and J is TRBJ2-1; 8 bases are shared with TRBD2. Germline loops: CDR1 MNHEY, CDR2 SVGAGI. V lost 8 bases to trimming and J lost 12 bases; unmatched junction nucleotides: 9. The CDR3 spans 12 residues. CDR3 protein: CASGFSGDGQFF. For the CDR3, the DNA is TGTGCCAGCGGTTTTAGCGGGGATGGGCAGTTCTTC.

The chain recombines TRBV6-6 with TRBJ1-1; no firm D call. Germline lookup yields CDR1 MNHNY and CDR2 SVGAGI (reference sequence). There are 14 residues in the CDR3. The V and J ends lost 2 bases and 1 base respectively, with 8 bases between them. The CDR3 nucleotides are TGTGCCAGCAGTTACAGGTCACCGAACACTGAAGCTTTCTTT. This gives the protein CASSYRSPNTEAFF.

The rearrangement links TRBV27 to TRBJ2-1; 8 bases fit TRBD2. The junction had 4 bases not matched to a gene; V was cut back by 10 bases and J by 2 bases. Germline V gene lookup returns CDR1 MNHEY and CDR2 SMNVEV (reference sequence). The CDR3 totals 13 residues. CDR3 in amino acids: CAIREGAYNEQFF. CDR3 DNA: TGTGCCATTCGGGAGGGCGCCTACAATGAGCAGTTCTTC.

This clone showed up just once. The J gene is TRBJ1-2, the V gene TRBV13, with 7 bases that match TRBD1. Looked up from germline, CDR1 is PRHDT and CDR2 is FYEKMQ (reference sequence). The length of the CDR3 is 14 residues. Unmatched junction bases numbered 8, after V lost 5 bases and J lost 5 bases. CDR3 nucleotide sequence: TGTGCCAGCAGCCTCACAGGGGCGGGGTATGGCTACACCTTC. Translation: CASSLTGAGYGYTF.

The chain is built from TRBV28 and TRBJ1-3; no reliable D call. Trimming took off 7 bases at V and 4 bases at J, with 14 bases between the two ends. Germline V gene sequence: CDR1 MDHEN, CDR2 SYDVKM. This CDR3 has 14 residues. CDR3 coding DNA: TGTGCCAGCACCATTGGAGGGCTGGGAAACACCATATATTTT. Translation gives CASTIGGLGNTIYF. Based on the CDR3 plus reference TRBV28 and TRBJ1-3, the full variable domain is DVKVTQSSRYLVKRTGEKVFLECVQDMDHENMFWYRQDPGLGLRLIYFSYDVKMKEKGDIPEGYSVSREKKERFSLILESASTNQTSMYLCASTIGGLGNTIYFGEGSWLTVV.

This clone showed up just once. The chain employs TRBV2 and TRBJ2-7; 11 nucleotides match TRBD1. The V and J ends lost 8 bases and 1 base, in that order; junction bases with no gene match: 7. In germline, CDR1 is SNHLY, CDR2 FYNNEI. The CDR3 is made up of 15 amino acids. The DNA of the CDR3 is TGTGCCAGCTTCGGTGGACAGGGGGCTTCCTACGAGCAGTACTTC. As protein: CASFGGQGASYEQYF.

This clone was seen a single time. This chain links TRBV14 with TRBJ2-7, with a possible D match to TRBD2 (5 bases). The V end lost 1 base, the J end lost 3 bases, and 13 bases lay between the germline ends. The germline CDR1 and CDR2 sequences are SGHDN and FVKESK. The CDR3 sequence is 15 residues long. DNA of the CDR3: TGTGCCAGCAGCCAAGCGGCGGAGGCCCACTACGAGCAGTACTTC. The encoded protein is CASSQAAEAHYEQYF.

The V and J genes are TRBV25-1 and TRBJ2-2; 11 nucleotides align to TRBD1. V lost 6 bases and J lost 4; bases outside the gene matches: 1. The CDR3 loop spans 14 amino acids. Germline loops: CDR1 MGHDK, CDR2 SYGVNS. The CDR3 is CASRGTGGTGELFF. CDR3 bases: TGTGCCAGCAGGGGGACAGGGGGCACCGGGGAGCTGTTTTTT.

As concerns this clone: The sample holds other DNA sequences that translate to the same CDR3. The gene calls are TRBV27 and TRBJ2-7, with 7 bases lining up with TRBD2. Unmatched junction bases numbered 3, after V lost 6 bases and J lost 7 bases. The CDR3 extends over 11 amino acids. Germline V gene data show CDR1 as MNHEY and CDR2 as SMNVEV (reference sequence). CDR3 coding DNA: TGTGCCAGCAGCCGGGGAGGGGAGCAGTACTTC. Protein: CASSRGGEQYF.

The CDR3 loop is CASSEGIQTSGNTIYF. CDR3 DNA sequence: TGTGCCAGCAGTGAAGGCATACAGACCTCTGGAAACACCATATATTTT. The rearrangement joins TRBV6-1 to TRBJ1-3; no clear D. Trimming pared 1 base from V and 0 bases from J, leaving 10 bases between. There are 16 residues in the CDR3. From germline, CDR1 is MNHNS and CDR2 SASEGT.

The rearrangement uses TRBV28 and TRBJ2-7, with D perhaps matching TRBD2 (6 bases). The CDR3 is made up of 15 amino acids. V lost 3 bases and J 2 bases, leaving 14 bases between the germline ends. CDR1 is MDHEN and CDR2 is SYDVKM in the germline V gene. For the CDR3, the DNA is TGTGCCAGCAGTTTCGCGTTGGAGGGAACCTACGAGCAGTACTTC. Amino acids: CASSFALEGTYEQYF.

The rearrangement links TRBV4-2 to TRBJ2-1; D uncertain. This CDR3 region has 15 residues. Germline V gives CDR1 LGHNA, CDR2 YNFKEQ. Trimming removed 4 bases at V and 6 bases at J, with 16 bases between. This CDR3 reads CASSLNQRPSNEQFF. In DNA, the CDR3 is TGTGCCAGCAGCCTAAATCAACGACCCTCCAATGAGCAGTTCTTC.